Following are 32 T cell receptor beta chains from one sample sequenced in a study of blood T cell repertoires in COVID-19. Using immunoSEQ multiplex PCR, the repertoire was profiled, and TCRdb retains in-frame clones only, with some absent. The sample lists more than 200,000 clones; approximately 80% were seen once. Sequenced: PBMCs or T cells enriched from blood (not recorded which). These TCRs come from a man aged 60 to 75 who had recovered from COVID-19.

The J gene is TRBJ2-5, the V gene TRBV6-5; 7 nucleotides agree with TRBD1. Trimming took 4 bases from V and 0 from J; bases not matched to a gene: 5. The length of the CDR3 is 15 residues. Germline assignment: CDR1 MNHEY and CDR2 SVGAGI. CDR3 in DNA: TGTGCCAGCAGTTCCGGGACAGAGTACCAAGAGACCCAGTACTTC. It translates to CASSSGTEYQETQYF.

In its sample, this clone was seen once. The CDR3 spells CASSYGGGRDTEAFF. CDR3 sequence (DNA): TGTGCCAGCAGTTACGGGGGAGGGAGGGACACTGAAGCTTTCTTT. The chain is built from TRBV6-6 and TRBJ1-1; D is perhaps TRBD1 (5 bases). Germline V gives CDR1 MNHNY, CDR2 SVGAGI (reference sequence). Trimming cost V 2 bases and J 3 bases, with 13 bases left between them. The CDR3 consists of 15 residues.

The chain employs TRBV3-1 (or the pseudogene TRBV3-2) and TRBJ2-3, with TRBD1 matching 7 bases. CDR1 LGHDT and CDR2 YNNKEL come from the germline V gene (reference sequence). The V gene end was trimmed by 5 bases and the J gene end by 5 bases; junction bases not matched to a gene: 13. This CDR3 has 16 amino acids. The DNA of the CDR3 is TGTGCCAGCAGCTCAACGACAGGGTACGGACTAGATACGCAGTATTTT. Translation: CASSSTTGYGLDTQYF.

The J gene is TRBJ2-3, the V gene TRBV30; D is unresolved. The germline V gene encodes CDR1 GTSNPN and CDR2 SVGIG (reference sequence). With 4 bases removed from V and 0 bases from J, the gap between germline ends came to 20 bases. The CDR3 is made up of 17 amino acids. CDR3 sequence: CAWKMSLLFPSTDTQYF. CDR3 bases: TGTGCCTGGAAAATGAGTCTACTCTTTCCTAGCACAGATACGCAGTATTTT.

This rearrangement joins TRBV7-2 to TRBJ2-7, with TRBD2 identical over 10 bases. Unmatched junction bases numbered 6, after V lost 5 bases and J lost 2 bases. Germline V gives CDR1 SGHTA, CDR2 FQGNSA. CDR3 size: 15 residues. CDR3 sequence (DNA): TGTGCCAGCAGCCCTCAGCGGGGGGGCACCTACGAGCAGTACTTC. This sequence encodes CASSPQRGGTYEQYF.

The chain couples TRBV5-1 to TRBJ2-5; maybe TRBD2 (5 bases). V was cut by 4 bases and J by 4 bases, with 17 bases left in between. The CDR3 is 15 amino acids. The V gene's germline CDR1 is SGHRS and CDR2 YFSETQ. CDR3 sequence reads: CASSEEVRAAETQYF. DNA of the CDR3: TGCGCCAGCAGCGAGGAGGTTCGCGCTGCAGAGACCCAGTACTTC.

This clone appeared a single time. This chain connects TRBV19 to TRBJ1-1; D possibly corresponds to TRBD1 (5 bases). CDR1 LNHDA and CDR2 SQIVND come from the germline V gene (reference sequence). V was clipped by 3 bases and J by 1 base, with 9 bases between them. The CDR3 has 14 residues. CDR3 region: CASSIPQENTEAFF. Here the CDR3 DNA reads TGTGCCAGTAGTATCCCACAGGAGAACACTGAAGCTTTCTTT. Full variable domain (missing parts from reference TRBV19 and TRBJ1-1): DGGITQSPKYLFRKEGQNVTLSCEQNLNHDAMYWYRQDPGQGLRLIYYSQIVNDFQKGDIAEGYSVSREKKESFPLTVTSAQKNPTAFYLCASSIPQENTEAFFGQGTRLTVV.

The chain carries TRBV3-1 (or the pseudogene TRBV3-2) and TRBJ1-6; TRBD1 is a possible D gene (6 bases). Germline V CDR1 and CDR2: LGHDT, YNNKEL (reference sequence). This CDR3 has 15 amino acids. V was trimmed by 4 bases and J by 7 bases, leaving 14 bases between them. CDR3 nucleotide sequence: TGTGCCAGCAGCCCATCGGGGGGCTCGAATTCACCCCTCCACTTT. This sequence encodes CASSPSGGSNSPLHF.

The chain has TRBV3-1 (or the pseudogene TRBV3-2) and TRBJ1-2; a weak D match, TRBD1 (6 bases). The CDR3 extends over 14 amino acids. V was cut by 4 bases and J by 8 bases, with 17 bases left in between. CDR1 LGHDT and CDR2 YNNKEL come from the germline V gene (reference sequence). The CDR3 reads CASSPPGHPPGYTF. Here the CDR3 DNA reads TGTGCCAGCAGCCCTCCGGGACACCCGCCGGGCTACACCTTC.

This chain links TRBV15 with TRBJ1-4; a weak D match, TRBD1 (6 bases). CDR1 LNHNV and CDR2 YYDKDF come from the germline V gene (reference sequence). The V end lost 3 bases, the J end lost 7 bases, and 12 bases lay between the germline ends. The CDR3 is 14 residues long. The CDR3 sequence is CATSSGAGAEKLFF. The CDR3 coding sequence is TGTGCCACCAGCAGTGGGGCAGGGGCTGAAAAACTGTTTTTT.

This clone occurred a few times. The V and J genes are TRBV6-1 and TRBJ1-5; D is uncertain. Germline assignment: CDR1 MNHNS and CDR2 SASEGT. The CDR3 runs to 15 residues. Deletions cut 3 bases from V and 4 bases from J, with 13 bases between. CDR3 sequence reads: CASSEGRPFNQPQHF. DNA for the CDR3: TGTGCCAGCAGTGAGGGCAGGCCTTTTAATCAGCCCCAGCATTTT.

The rearrangement joins TRBV5-5 to TRBJ1-2, with 8 positions matching TRBD1. V was pared by 3 bases and J by 4 bases, with 5 bases of the junction left unmatched. The V gene's germline CDR1 is SGHKS and CDR2 YYEKEE (reference sequence). CDR3 size: 14 residues. CDR3 nucleotides: TGTGCCAGCAGCTCCCCCGACAGGGGCTATGGCTACACCTTC. It encodes CASSSPDRGYGYTF.

V usage is TRBV7-9 and J usage is TRBJ1-3; D not resolved. Trimming removed 5 bases from V and 8 bases from J, with 7 bases in between. Germline V gives CDR1 SEHNR, CDR2 FQNEAQ (reference sequence). The CDR3 is 11 residues long. CDR3 nucleotide sequence: TGTGCCAGCAGCGCGGTCTACACCATATATTTT. Encoded protein: CASSAVYTIYF.

V is TRBV7-2 and J is TRBJ1-3, with a weak D call TRBD1 (6 bases). V lost 2 bases and J lost 3, with 14 bases in between. Germline values: CDR1 SGHTA, CDR2 FQGNSA. The CDR3 consists of 16 residues. This CDR3 is CASSLNAVRGGNTIYF. The CDR3 DNA reads as TGTGCCAGCAGCTTAAACGCCGTCAGGGGTGGAAACACCATATATTTT.

CDR3 amino acids: CASSPGQDNEKLFF. The CDR3 bases are TGTGCCAGCAGTCCGGGACAGGATAATGAAAAACTGTTTTTT. V is TRBV2 and J is TRBJ1-4, with 8 bases lining up with TRBD1. V was pared by 5 bases and J by 4 bases, with 3 bases of the junction left unmatched. This CDR3 has 14 amino acids. Germline lookup yields CDR1 SNHLY and CDR2 FYNNEI.

J is TRBJ2-3 and V is TRBV15; 8 bases are shared with TRBD2. The CDR3 totals 16 residues. The germline V gene has CDR1 LNHNV and CDR2 YYDKDF (reference sequence). With 1 base clipped from V and 1 base from J, the junction kept 4 bases outside the gene matches. The CDR3 sequence is CATSRVKAGGTDTQYF. As DNA, the CDR3 is TGTGCCACCAGCAGAGTAAAAGCGGGGGGCACAGATACGCAGTATTTT.

The chain combines TRBV3-1 (or the pseudogene TRBV3-2) with TRBJ1-2, with 9 positions matching TRBD1. The CDR3 is 14 amino acids. The germline V gene encodes CDR1 LGHDT and CDR2 YNNKEL (reference sequence). V was pared by 5 bases and J by 6 bases, with 7 bases of the junction left unmatched. The CDR3 protein is CASSGQGQGNGYTF. Here the CDR3 DNA reads TGTGCCAGCAGCGGACAGGGGCAGGGGAATGGCTACACCTTC.

The chain combines TRBV7-8 with TRBJ1-2, with 7 bases fitting TRBD1. V shed 4 bases and J 1 base; nucleotides not matched to a gene: 9. CDR1 SGHVS and CDR2 FQNEAQ come from the germline V gene. The CDR3 covers 16 residues. As DNA, the CDR3 is TGTGCCAGCAGCTCTACAGGGGTGGGGGTTAACTATGGCTACACCTTC. Translated, it gives CASSSTGVGVNYGYTF. Combining the CDR3 with reference TRBV7-8 and TRBJ1-2 gives the whole variable domain GAGVSQSPRYKVAKRGQDVALRCDPISGHVSLFWYQQALGQGPEFLTYFQNEAQLDKSGLPSDRFFAERPEGSVSTLKIQRTQQEDSAVYLCASSSTGVGVNYGYTFGSGTRLTVV.

The chain combines TRBV7-2 with TRBJ2-4, with 10 bases lining up with TRBD1. From germline, CDR1 is SGHTA and CDR2 FQGNSA. With 5 bases clipped from V and 5 bases from J, the junction kept 6 bases outside the gene matches. This CDR3 is 15 amino acids long. Here the CDR3 reads CASSQAGTGENIQYF. The CDR3 coding sequence is TGTGCCAGCAGCCAGGCCGGGACAGGGGAAAACATTCAGTACTTC.

V is TRBV19 and J is TRBJ2-2, with 10 bases matching TRBD1. V lost 10 bases and J lost 6; bases outside the gene matches: 5. CDR3 length equals 13 residues. The V gene's germline CDR1 is LNHDA and CDR2 SQIVND (reference sequence). Here the CDR3 DNA reads TGTGCCACCCGCGGGACAGGGGCCGGGGAGCTGTTTTTT. The encoded protein is CATRGTGAGELFF.

This clone came up once. The chain links TRBV7-2 to TRBJ2-2; possibly TRBD2 for D (6 bases). With 1 base removed from V and 7 bases from J, the gap between germline ends came to 13 bases. The germline gives CDR1 SGHTA, CDR2 FQGNSA. The CDR3 sequence is 15 residues long. The CDR3 reads CASSLEGTSRGELFF. In DNA, the CDR3 is TGTGCCAGCAGCTTAGAAGGGACTTCGCGCGGGGAGCTGTTTTTT.

V usage is TRBV19 and J usage is TRBJ1-6; D perhaps matches TRBD1 (5 bases). Germline lookup yields CDR1 LNHDA and CDR2 SQIVND (reference sequence). Trimming removed 3 bases from V and 11 bases from J, with 17 bases in between. The CDR3 totals 15 residues. The CDR3 DNA is TGTGCCAGTAGTATGGGTCGACAGATTGAGCCACCCCTCCACTTT. As protein: CASSMGRQIEPPLHF.

The rearrangement links TRBV18 to TRBJ2-2; TRBD1 agrees at 7 bases. This CDR3 comprises 16 residues. Losses at the gene ends were 0 bases for V and 4 bases for J; bases not matched to a gene: 5. The germline CDR1 and CDR2 sequences are KGHSH and LQKENI. The CDR3 DNA reads as TGTGCCAGCTCACCACCGACAGGGCTCCGCACCGGGGAGCTGTTTTTT. Encoded protein: CASSPPTGLRTGELFF.

J is TRBJ2-3 and V is TRBV7-8; D perhaps matches TRBD1 (6 bases). The CDR3 spans 16 residues. Deletions cut 7 bases from V and 2 bases from J, with 19 bases between. Germline values: CDR1 SGHVS, CDR2 FQNEAQ. CDR3 coding DNA: TGTGCCAGCATCCTAGGGGGTTTAGGTGTCACAGATACGCAGTATTTT. This translates into CASILGGLGVTDTQYF. The complete variable domain, with remaining parts taken from reference TRBV7-8 and TRBJ2-3, reads GAGVSQSPRYKVAKRGQDVALRCDPISGHVSLFWYQQALGQGPEFLTYFQNEAQLDKSGLPSDRFFAERPEGSVSTLKIQRTQQEDSAVYLCASILGGLGVTDTQYFGPGTRLTVL.

The J gene is TRBJ1-2, the V gene TRBV6-5, with 10 bases matching TRBD1. The J segment lost 3 bases and the V segment lost 6 bases, leaving 7 bases of the junction unmatched. The length of the CDR3 is 15 residues. CDR1 MNHEY and CDR2 SVGAGI come from the germline V gene. Here the CDR3 DNA reads TGTGCCAGCAGCCTTAGGACAGGGGGTGACTATGGCTACACCTTC. It encodes CASSLRTGGDYGYTF.

The chain combines TRBV15 with TRBJ2-7; a possible D gene is TRBD2 (5 bases). CDR3 length: 14 residues. V was clipped by 1 base and J by 7 bases, with 14 bases between them. The germline CDR1 and CDR2 sequences are LNHNV and YYDKDF (reference sequence). CDR3 loop: CATSRGRGHAEQYF. CDR3 nucleotides: TGTGCCACCAGCAGAGGGCGCGGGCACGCTGAGCAGTACTTC.

This clone was seen a handful of times. The chain employs TRBV4-3 and TRBJ2-7; 9 bases align to TRBD1. Trimming took 0 bases from V and 5 from J; bases not matched to a gene: 5. Germline CDR1 and CDR2: LGHNA and YSLEER. This CDR3 contains 15 residues. This chain's CDR3 is CASSQEQGAFDEQYF. CDR3 bases: TGCGCCAGCAGCCAAGAACAGGGGGCTTTCGACGAGCAGTACTTC.

V gene TRBV19 combines with J gene TRBJ2-1; TRBD1 aligns across 9 bases. V lost 5 bases to trimming and J lost 2 bases; unmatched junction nucleotides: 4. The CDR3 extends over 15 amino acids. Germline assignment: CDR1 LNHDA and CDR2 SQIVND (reference sequence). The CDR3 here is CASSWTGVAYNEQFF. CDR3 sequence (DNA): TGTGCCAGTAGTTGGACAGGGGTCGCCTACAATGAGCAGTTCTTC.

V and J are TRBV10-2 and TRBJ2-2; 10 bases fit TRBD2. Germline V CDR1 and CDR2: WSHSY, SAAADI. V trimming: 4 bases; J trimming: 3 bases; junction bases outside the gene matches: 8. The CDR3 is 17 residues long. The CDR3 DNA reads as TGCGCCAGCAGTGGGCCAGCGGGGGGGCCGGACACCGGGGAGCTGTTTTTT. Translated, it gives CASSGPAGGPDTGELFF.

This clone turned up a few times. The genes are TRBV7-8 and TRBJ2-2; TRBD1 matches 7 bases. Germline CDR1 reads SGHVS; CDR2 reads FQNEAQ. This CDR3 contains 17 residues. V shed 5 bases, J shed 4 bases, and the junction held 13 bases outside the gene matches. This CDR3 is CASSPFLRQGGTGELFF. Written as DNA, the CDR3 is TGTGCCAGCAGCCCATTCCTGCGACAGGGCGGCACCGGGGAGCTGTTTTTT.

This clone was seen a single time. This chain links TRBV29-1 with TRBJ2-7, with 7 nucleotides matching TRBD2. The CDR3 totals 14 residues. CDR1 and CDR2 from the germline V gene are SQVTM and ANQGSEA. J lost 0 bases, V lost 6 bases, and 8 bases had no gene match. Written as DNA, the CDR3 is TGCAGCGTAAAAAGCGGGATGAGCTCCTACGAGCAGTACTTC. It is translated as CSVKSGMSSYEQYF.

The chain uses TRBV5-1 and TRBJ1-4; 12 bases fit TRBD1. The CDR3 spans 15 residues. The V gene's germline CDR1 is SGHRS and CDR2 YFSETQ. After removal of 4 bases from V and 8 bases from J, the junction contained 6 bases not matched to a gene. In DNA, the CDR3 is TGCGCCAGCAGCGAAGGGACAGGGGGCGAGGAAAAACTGTTTTTT. This translates into CASSEGTGGEEKLFF.